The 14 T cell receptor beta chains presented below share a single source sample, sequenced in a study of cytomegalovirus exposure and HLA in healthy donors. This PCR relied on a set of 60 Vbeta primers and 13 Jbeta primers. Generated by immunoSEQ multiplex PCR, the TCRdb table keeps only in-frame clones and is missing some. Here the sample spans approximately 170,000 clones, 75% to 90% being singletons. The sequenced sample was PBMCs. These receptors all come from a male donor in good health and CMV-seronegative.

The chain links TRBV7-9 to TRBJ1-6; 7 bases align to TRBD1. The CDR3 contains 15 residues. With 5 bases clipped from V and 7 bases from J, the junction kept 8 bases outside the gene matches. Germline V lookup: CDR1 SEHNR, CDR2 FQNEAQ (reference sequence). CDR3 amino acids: CASSPQGIGNSPLHF. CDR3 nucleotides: TGTGCCAGCAGCCCACAGGGGATCGGGAATTCACCCCTCCACTTT.

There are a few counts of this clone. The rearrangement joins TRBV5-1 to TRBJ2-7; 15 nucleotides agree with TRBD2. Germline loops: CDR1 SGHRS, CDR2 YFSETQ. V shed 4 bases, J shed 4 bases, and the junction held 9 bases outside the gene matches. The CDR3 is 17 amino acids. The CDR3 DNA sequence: TGCGCCAGCAGCCGTCAAGGACTAGCGGGGGGGTTGTACGAGCAGTACTTC. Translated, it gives CASSRQGLAGGLYEQYF.

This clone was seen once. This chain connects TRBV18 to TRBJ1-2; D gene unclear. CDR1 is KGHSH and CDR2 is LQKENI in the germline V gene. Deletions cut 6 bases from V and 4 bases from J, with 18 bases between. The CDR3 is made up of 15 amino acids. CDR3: CASSPNEGGSYGYTF. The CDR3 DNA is TGTGCCAGCTCCCCTAATGAGGGAGGGAGCTATGGCTACACCTTC.

In DNA form, the CDR3 reads TGCAGCGTCAGAGCCCCAGGGGATAACAATGAGCAGTTCTTC. Residues: CSVRAPGDNNEQFF. The chain combines TRBV29-1 with TRBJ2-1, with a tentative D call TRBD1 (6 bases). The V gene's germline CDR1 is SQVTM and CDR2 ANQGSEA. V was cut by 6 bases and J by 5 bases, with 17 bases left in between. The CDR3 length is 14 residues.

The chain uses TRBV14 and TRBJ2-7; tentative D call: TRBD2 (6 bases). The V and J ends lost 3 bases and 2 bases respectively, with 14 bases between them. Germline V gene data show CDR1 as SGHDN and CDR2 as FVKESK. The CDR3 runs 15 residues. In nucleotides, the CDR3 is TGTGCCAGCAGCCAGGAGGGCCACTCCCCCTACGAGCAGTACTTC. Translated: CASSQEGHSPYEQYF.

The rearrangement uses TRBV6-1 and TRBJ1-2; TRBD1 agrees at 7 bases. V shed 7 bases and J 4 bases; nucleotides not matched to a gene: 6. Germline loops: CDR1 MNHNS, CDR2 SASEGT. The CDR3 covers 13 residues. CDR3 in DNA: TGTGCCAGCAATTCGGCAGGGGGCTATGGCTACACCTTC. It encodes CASNSAGGYGYTF.

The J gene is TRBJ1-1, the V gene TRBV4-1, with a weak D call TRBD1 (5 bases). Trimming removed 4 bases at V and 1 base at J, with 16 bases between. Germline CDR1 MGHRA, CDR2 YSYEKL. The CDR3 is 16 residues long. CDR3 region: CASSPGGNGRNTEAFF. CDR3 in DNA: TGCGCCAGCAGCCCCGGGGGGAACGGCCGGAACACTGAAGCTTTCTTT.

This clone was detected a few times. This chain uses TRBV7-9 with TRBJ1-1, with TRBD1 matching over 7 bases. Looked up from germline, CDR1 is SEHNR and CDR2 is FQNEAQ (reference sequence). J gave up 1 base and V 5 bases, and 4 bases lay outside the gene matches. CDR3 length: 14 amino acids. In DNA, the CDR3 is TGTGCCAGCAGCCGACAGGGTACGAACACTGAAGCTTTCTTT. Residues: CASSRQGTNTEAFF.

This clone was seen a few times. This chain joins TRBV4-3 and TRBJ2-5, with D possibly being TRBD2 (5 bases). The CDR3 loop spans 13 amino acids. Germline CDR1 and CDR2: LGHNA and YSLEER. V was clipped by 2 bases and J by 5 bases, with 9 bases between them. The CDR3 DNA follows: TGCGCCAGCAGCCAAATAGTAGCGGAGACCCAGTACTTC. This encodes CASSQIVAETQYF.

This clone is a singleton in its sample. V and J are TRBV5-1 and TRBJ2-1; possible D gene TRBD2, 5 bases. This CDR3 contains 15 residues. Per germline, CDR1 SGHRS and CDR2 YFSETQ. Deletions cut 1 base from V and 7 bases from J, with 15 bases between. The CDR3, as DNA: TGCGCCAGCAGCTTGATAGTAGCGCAGGATAATGAGCAGTTCTTC. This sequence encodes CASSLIVAQDNEQFF.

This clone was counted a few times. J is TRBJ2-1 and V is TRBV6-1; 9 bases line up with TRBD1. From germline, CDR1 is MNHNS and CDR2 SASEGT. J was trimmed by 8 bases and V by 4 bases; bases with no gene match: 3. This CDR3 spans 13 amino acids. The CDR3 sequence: CASSGQGVDEQFF. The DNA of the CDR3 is TGTGCCAGCAGTGGACAGGGGGTCGATGAGCAGTTCTTC.

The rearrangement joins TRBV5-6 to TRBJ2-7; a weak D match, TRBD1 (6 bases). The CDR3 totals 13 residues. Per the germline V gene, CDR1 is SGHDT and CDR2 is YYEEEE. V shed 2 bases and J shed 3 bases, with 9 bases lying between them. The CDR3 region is CASSFGQNYEQYF. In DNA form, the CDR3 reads TGTGCCAGCAGCTTCGGACAGAACTACGAGCAGTACTTC.

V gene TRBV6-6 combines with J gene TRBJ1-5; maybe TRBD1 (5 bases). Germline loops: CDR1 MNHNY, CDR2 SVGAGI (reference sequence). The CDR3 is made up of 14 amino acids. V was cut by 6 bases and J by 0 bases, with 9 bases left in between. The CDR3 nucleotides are TGTGCCAGCAGGGAGGGGACTAGCAATCAGCCCCAGCATTTT. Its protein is CASREGTSNQPQHF.

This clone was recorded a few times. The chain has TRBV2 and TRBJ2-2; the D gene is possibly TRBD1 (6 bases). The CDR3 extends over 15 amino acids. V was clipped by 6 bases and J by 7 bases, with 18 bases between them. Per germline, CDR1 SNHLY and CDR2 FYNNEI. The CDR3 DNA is TGTGCCAGCAGGAGGGGGTATGTCGCAGGCGGGGAGCTGTTTTTT. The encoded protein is CASRRGYVAGGELFF.